Presented here are 28 T cell receptor beta chains from one specimen sequenced in a study of identical twins. MiXCR, applied by TCRdb to the 5' RACE reads, yields one record per CDR3 protein. The sample contains about 390,000 distinct CDR3 sequences, about 10% of which appear only once. Sequencing was performed on naive T cells sorted from blood. The receptors come from a woman aged 45-65 years in good health.

This clonotype has a handful of counts. This chain uses TRBV5-6 with TRBJ2-1; TRBD1 matches 9 bases. From germline, CDR1 is SGHDT and CDR2 YYEEEE. With 3 bases clipped from V and 8 bases from J, the junction kept 9 bases outside the gene matches. This CDR3 is built from 15 residues. CDR3 protein: CASSSAWTGVDEQFF. As DNA, the CDR3 is TGTGCCAGCAGCTCGGCCTGGACAGGGGTCGATGAGCAGTTCTTC.

This clonotype was seen only a few times. V usage is TRBV5-1 and J usage is TRBJ2-1; TRBD1 agrees at 7 bases. This CDR3 is built from 18 residues. V lost 1 base and J lost 5; bases outside the gene matches: 15. CDR1 and CDR2 (germline): SGHRS, YFSETQ. CDR3 region: CASSLWTAGGEGNNEQFF. CDR3 coding DNA: TGCGCCAGCAGCTTGTGGACCGCAGGGGGAGAAGGTAACAATGAGCAGTTCTTC.

Details on this clonotype: A much larger clone lies a single base off, so this may be a read error. Because it lacks the conserved phenylalanine or tryptophan at the end, this CDR3 is likely a read error. The J gene is TRBJ1-1, the V gene TRBV12-3 or TRBV12-4; no firm D call. The V end lost 3 bases, the J end lost 4 bases, and 6 bases lay between the germline ends. The CDR3 totals 12 residues. This CDR3 reads CASSFSGTEAFS. The CDR3 DNA sequence: TGTGCCAGCAGTTTCTCCGGCACTGAAGCTTTCTCT.

This clonotype was picked up one time. At one end, the junction sequence differs from germline, possibly due to a read error. The V gene is TRBV6-2 or TRBV6-3, the J gene TRBJ2-3; perhaps TRBD1 as D (5 bases). The CDR3 extends over 13 amino acids. Germline CDR1 and CDR2: MNHEY and SVGEGT. CDR3 region: CASSSSRQGTRYF. The CDR3 nucleotides read TGTGCCAGCAGTAGTTCTAGGCAGGGTACGCGGTATTTT.

This clonotype was counted a few times. The chain has TRBV5-4 and TRBJ2-1, with 16 bases that match TRBD2. V was clipped by 4 bases and J by 7 bases; unmatched bases: 5. Germline CDR1 and CDR2: SGHNT and YYREEE (reference sequence). The CDR3 consists of 16 residues. CDR3 loop: CASSEGTSGRVNEQFF. For the CDR3, the DNA is TGTGCCAGCAGCGAAGGGACTAGCGGGAGGGTGAATGAGCAGTTCTTC.

The chain has TRBV20-1 and TRBJ2-3; 9 positions agree with TRBD2. This CDR3 has 19 amino acids. With V trimmed by 0 bases and J by 0 bases, 13 bases remained unmatched. Germline loops: CDR1 DFQATT, CDR2 SNEGSKA (reference sequence). CDR3 coding DNA: TGCAGTGCTAGAGAAGGTCTAGCGGGGACTTCGACTAGCACAGATACGCAGTATTTT. It is translated as CSAREGLAGTSTSTDTQYF.

This clonotype has a handful of counts. V and J are TRBV19 and TRBJ2-7, with TRBD2 matching over 8 bases. Germline CDR1 reads LNHDA; CDR2 reads SQIVND (reference sequence). The CDR3 spans 14 residues. Germline trimming cut 5 bases from V and 3 bases from J; bases unmatched to any gene: 6. The CDR3 bases are TGTGCCAGTAGTGCTCCCGGGACTAGCTACGAGCAGTACTTC. Residues: CASSAPGTSYEQYF.

This clonotype was counted only a few times. The chain couples TRBV12-3 or TRBV12-4 to TRBJ1-1; tentative D call: TRBD1 (6 bases). The CDR3 has 13 residues. The V gene lost 7 bases and the J gene lost 3 bases, with 12 bases spanning the gap. CDR3 sequence: CASTPGQYTEAFF. The CDR3 coding sequence is TGTGCCAGCACCCCTGGACAGTACACTGAAGCTTTCTTT.

This clonotype was seen at least ten times. The CDR3: CASSPRLHTGRHLGAFF. The DNA of the CDR3 is TGTGCCAGCAGCCCACGCCTTCACACGGGACGCCACCTGGGAGCTTTCTTT. The genes are TRBV3-1 and TRBJ1-1; a possible D gene is TRBD1 (5 bases). The V and J ends lost 4 bases and 10 bases respectively, with 28 bases between them. Germline V gene lookup returns CDR1 LGHDT and CDR2 YNNKEL (reference sequence). The CDR3 has 17 residues.

This clonotype occurred a few times. The rearrangement links TRBV21-1 to TRBJ2-7; the D segment call TRBD1 is taken from the table without a DNA check. TRBV21-1 is assigned pseudogene status. The CDR3 has 14 amino acids. CDR3 coding DNA: TGTGCCAGCACCTACAGGGGGCGAGAAGGGGAGCAGTACGTC. This translates into CASTYRGREGEQYV.

Only a few counts were recorded for this clonotype. V is TRBV30 and J is TRBJ2-2, with no clear D. The CDR3 runs 11 residues. Germline CDR1 GTSNPN, CDR2 SVGIG (reference sequence). Deletions cut 3 bases from V and 3 bases from J, with 2 bases between. The CDR3 region has the DNA TGTGCCTGGAGGTACACCGGGGAGCTGTTTTTT. It translates to CAWRYTGELFF.

At least ten counts were recorded for this clonotype. The chain couples TRBV29-1 to TRBJ2-7; D gene ambiguous. V lost 7 bases and J lost 5, with 15 bases in between. This CDR3 region has 12 residues. Looked up from germline, CDR1 is SQVTM and CDR2 is ANQGSEA. CDR3 region: CSAQSRLDEQYF. CDR3 in DNA: TGCAGCGCCCAGTCCAGGCTAGACGAGCAGTACTTC.

This clonotype has at least ten counts. The chain joins TRBV6-5 to TRBJ1-5; 7 nucleotides match TRBD1. J was trimmed by 6 bases and V by 6 bases; bases with no gene match: 11. CDR3 length: 15 residues. CDR1 is MNHEY and CDR2 is SVGAGI in the germline V gene. This CDR3 reads CASRRDRWDIQPQHF. CDR3 sequence (DNA): TGTGCCAGCAGACGGGACAGATGGGATATTCAGCCCCAGCATTTT.

The chain carries TRBV12-3 or TRBV12-4 and TRBJ2-5; 10 positions match TRBD2. V lost 3 bases and J lost 1; bases outside the gene matches: 8. The CDR3 extends over 17 amino acids. The CDR3 sequence: CASSFGLAGVSQETQYF. The DNA of the CDR3 is TGTGCCAGCAGTTTCGGTCTAGCGGGAGTAAGCCAAGAGACCCAGTACTTC.

This clonotype has ten or more counts. The chain links TRBV29-1 to TRBJ2-7; D may correspond to TRBD1 or TRBD2 (5 bases each). Trimming left V 6 bases short and J 2 bases short, with 14 bases between. The germline CDR1 and CDR2 sequences are SQVTM and ANQGSEA. The CDR3 totals 13 residues. The CDR3 region is CSVTGRSTYEQYF. The DNA for the CDR3 is TGCAGCGTCACGGGACGATCTACCTACGAGCAGTACTTC.

The CDR3: CASSLGQNPGGANVLTF. The DNA for the CDR3 is TGCGCCAGCAGCTTGGGACAAAACCCGGGTGGGGCCAACGTCCTGACTTTC. This chain joins TRBV5-1 and TRBJ2-6; unclear D gene. This CDR3 contains 17 residues. Germline CDR1 SGHRS, CDR2 YFSETQ. The V end was cut by 0 bases, the J end by 3 bases, with 13 bases between.

This clonotype was counted a few times. The J gene is TRBJ2-5, the V gene TRBV3-1; weak D call: TRBD2 (5 bases). There are 17 residues in the CDR3. The V gene lost 4 bases and the J gene lost 1 base, with 19 bases spanning the gap. CDR1 is LGHDT, CDR2 YNNKEL, per germline (reference sequence). The CDR3 region is CASSPSGVDRPQETQYF. The CDR3 DNA reads as TGTGCCAGCAGCCCCTCCGGGGTCGACCGGCCCCAAGAGACCCAGTACTTC.

This clonotype was recorded a few times. The chain couples TRBV7-2 to TRBJ2-1, with 7 bases that match TRBD2. The V and J ends lost 0 bases and 3 bases, in that order; junction bases with no gene match: 2. Germline V gene data show CDR1 as SGHTA and CDR2 as FQGNSA. The CDR3 has 15 residues. This chain's CDR3 is CASSLAGGNYNEQFF. The DNA for the CDR3 is TGTGCCAGCAGCTTAGCGGGAGGGAACTACAATGAGCAGTTCTTC. The entire variable domain, with the rest obtained from reference TRBV7-2 and TRBJ2-1, is as follows: GAGVSQSPSNKVTEKGKDVELRCDPISGHTALYWYRQSLGQGLEFLIYFQGNSAPDKSGLPSDRFSAERTGGSVSTLTIQRTQQEDSAVYLCASSLAGGNYNEQFFGPGTRLTVL.

This clonotype was detected ten times or more. The gene calls are TRBV29-1 and TRBJ2-7; 8 bases map to TRBD1. CDR1 is SQVTM, CDR2 ANQGSEA, per germline. The V gene end was trimmed by 6 bases and the J gene end by 0 bases; junction bases not matched to a gene: 7. The CDR3 runs 14 residues. The CDR3 reads CSVTYRGSSYEQYF. DNA for the CDR3: TGCAGCGTGACATACAGGGGGTCCTCCTACGAGCAGTACTTC.

This clonotype was observed many times. V is TRBV7-9 and J is TRBJ1-2, with 8 bases that match TRBD1. The CDR3 extends over 14 amino acids. Germline CDR1 reads SEHNR; CDR2 reads FQNEAQ (reference sequence). J gave up 4 bases and V 4 bases, and 5 bases lay outside the gene matches. CDR3 loop: CASSSAGTGYGYTF. The DNA of the CDR3 is TGTGCCAGCAGCTCCGCAGGGACAGGCTATGGCTACACCTTC.

The V and J genes are TRBV7-2 and TRBJ2-7, with 7 bases lining up with TRBD2. With V trimmed by 5 bases and J by 5 bases, 15 bases remained unmatched. The germline gives CDR1 SGHTA, CDR2 FQGNSA. This CDR3 spans 16 amino acids. CDR3 region: CASSRVTLAGVDEQYF. The CDR3 DNA reads as TGTGCCAGCAGCCGGGTCACCCTGGCGGGAGTGGACGAGCAGTACTTC.

This clonotype was picked up a small number of times. Since the CDR3 does not end with the conserved phenylalanine or tryptophan, this likely comes from a read error. This rearrangement joins TRBV12-3 or TRBV12-4 to TRBJ2-5; 11 positions agree with TRBD2. V lost 1 base and J lost 5; bases outside the gene matches: 6. The CDR3 consists of 16 residues. This CDR3 is CASSLDSGRAGETQYL. The CDR3 bases are TGTGCCAGCAGTTTAGATAGCGGGAGGGCCGGGGAGACCCAGTACCTC.

The sample holds a few counts of this clonotype. CDR3: CASRQGDSPYNEQFF. In DNA form, the CDR3 reads TGTGCCAGCAGGCAAGGGGACAGTCCCTACAATGAGCAGTTCTTC. The J gene is TRBJ2-1, the V gene TRBV28; 7 nucleotides match TRBD1. The CDR3 runs 15 residues. Germline values: CDR1 MDHEN, CDR2 SYDVKM. V shed 6 bases and J 2 bases; nucleotides not matched to a gene: 7.

This clonotype was recorded at least ten times. The rearrangement links TRBV29-1 to TRBJ2-1; tentatively, D is TRBD1 (7 bases). In germline, CDR1 is SQVTM, CDR2 ANQGSEA. Trimming shortened V by 3 bases and J by 5 bases, and 20 bases separated the two germline ends. This CDR3 has 16 amino acids. The CDR3 sequence is CSVDPRQGLRNNEQFF. The CDR3 DNA follows: TGCAGCGTTGACCCCAGACAGGGACTGCGGAACAATGAGCAGTTCTTC.

This clonotype was counted at least ten times. The genes are TRBV20-1 and TRBJ2-2; no reliable D call. Germline-derived CDR1 and CDR2 are DFQATT and SNEGSKA (reference sequence). Trimming pared 3 bases from V and 1 base from J, leaving 6 bases between. This CDR3 has 13 residues. The CDR3 DNA is TGCAGTGCTAGGGGCAGGAACACCGGGGAGCTGTTTTTT. It is translated as CSARGRNTGELFF.

This clonotype was seen a handful of times. The chain couples TRBV3-1 to TRBJ1-1; D is possibly TRBD1 (5 bases). V lost 4 bases, J lost 11 bases, and 14 bases lay in between. CDR1 and CDR2 from the germline V gene are LGHDT and YNNKEL (reference sequence). This CDR3 spans 12 amino acids. This CDR3 is CASSLWGGMAFF. CDR3 nucleotides: TGTGCCAGCAGCCTCTGGGGGGGAATGGCTTTCTTT. The variable domain in full, completed from reference TRBV3-1 and TRBJ1-1, reads DTAVSQTPKYLVTQMGNDKSIKCEQNLGHDTMYWYKQDSKKFLKIMFSYNNKELIINETVPNRFSPKSPDKAHLNLHINSLELGDSAVYFCASSLWGGMAFFGQGTRLTVV.

This clonotype occurred once. The rearrangement joins TRBV24-1 to TRBJ2-2; D possibly corresponds to TRBD1 (6 bases). The CDR3 sequence is 14 residues long. Germline CDR1 and CDR2: KGHDR and SFDVKD. Trimming took off 7 bases at V and 1 base at J, with 9 bases between the two ends. The CDR3 bases are TGTGCCACCAGCCAGACAGGGAACACCGGGGAGCTGTTTTTT. It codes for CATSQTGNTGELFF.

A few counts support this clonotype. J is TRBJ1-1 and V is TRBV10-3, with unresolved D. The CDR3 extends over 11 amino acids. Trimming took off 5 bases at V and 4 bases at J, with 5 bases between the two ends. Germline CDR1 is ENHRY and CDR2 is SYGVKD. DNA of the CDR3: TGTGCCATCAGTTCTGGCACTGAAGCTTTCTTT. It encodes CAISSGTEAFF.